These 2 T cell receptor beta chains originate from one sample sequenced in a study of cytomegalovirus exposure and HLA in healthy donors. Primers: 60 Vbeta forward and 13 Jbeta reverse. Produced via immunoSEQ multiplex PCR; TCRdb's table is partial and in-frame only. In the table there are tens of thousands of clones, 81% of which are singletons. The sample consisted of PBMCs. These receptors were taken from a girl aged 2 to 9 in good health and CMV-seropositive.

The chain employs TRBV5-4 and TRBJ1-3; TRBD1 agrees at 7 bases. Trimming took 3 bases from V and 3 from J; bases not matched to a gene: 0. The germline CDR1 and CDR2 sequences are SGHNT and YYREEE (reference sequence). The CDR3 is 13 amino acids. The CDR3 region has the DNA TGTGCCAGCAGCTGGGACAGTGGAAACACCATATATTTT. Its translation: CASSWDSGNTIYF.

This sequence joins TRBV4-1 and TRBJ1-1; D gene ambiguous. The CDR3 consists of 16 residues. CDR1 and CDR2 from the germline V gene are MGHRA and YSYEKL. The V end was cut by 3 bases, the J end by 8 bases, with 22 bases between. CDR3 DNA: TGCGCCAGCAGCCAGAATCTTGGCAGCGGTACCACAGAAGCTTTCTTT. Translating it yields CASSQNLGSGTTEAFF.